The 27 T cell receptor beta chains given below trace back to one sample, sequenced in a study of shared clonotypes between healthy human individuals (dated by TCRdb to about 2020). For the CD8 naive samples, CD45RO-negative cells were positively selected for CCR7, yielding a CD45RA+CCR7+ population from which TemRA cells were excluded. The library was generated by the immunoSEQ multiplex PCR assay. The clones in this table, taken by TCRdb from immuneACCESS, are in-frame only. Not every clone is retained; where verified, under half of the shortfall comes from an unresolved V gene, and the cause of the rest is unknown. This sample is represented by about 2.1 million clones; 80% to 95% of them were singletons. The ten largest clones capture over 1.5% of the sample. Sample: naive CD8+ T cells from PBMCs. The sample's cell subset or site label is to be understood as: CD45RA+CCR7+. All receptors come from a man between 18 and 29 years old in good health. Some clones in this sample may be carry-over from other donors' samples.

This chain uses TRBV9 with TRBJ2-5; the D is unclear. The better agreement between TRBJ2-7 and the DNA end casts doubt on the J call. Germline loops: CDR1 SGDLS, CDR2 YYNGEE. This CDR3 has 16 residues. Here the CDR3 reads CASSVGVVASAYEQYF. Here the CDR3 DNA reads TGTGCCAGCAGCGTAGGAGTAGTCGCCTCTGCCTACGAGCAGTACTTC.

A remark on this clone: In the same sample, other DNA sequences code for this CDR3. The V and J genes are TRBV7-9 and TRBJ2-2; D is ambiguous. V shed 1 base and J shed 6 bases, with 3 bases lying between them. The V gene's germline CDR1 is SEHNR and CDR2 FQNEAQ (reference sequence). This CDR3 contains 12 residues. The CDR3 sequence: CASSLVSGELFF. As DNA, the CDR3 is TGTGCCAGCAGCTTAGTGTCCGGGGAGCTGTTTTTT.

Remarks on this clone: The junction departs from germline at one end; a sequencing error may be responsible. The CDR3 DNA reads TGTGCCAGCCGTGACTTGGGTAGTACTGAAGCTTTCTTT. It codes for CASRDLGSTEAFF. The chain combines TRBV2 with TRBJ1-1; no clear D. Germline V gives CDR1 SNHLY, CDR2 FYNNEI. The CDR3 spans 13 residues.

J is TRBJ1-3 and V is TRBV11-2; D is unclear. Between the trimmed V and J ends, which lost 4 bases and 3 bases, there was a span of 19 bases. The CDR3 extends over 17 amino acids. Germline assignment: CDR1 SGHAT and CDR2 FQNNGV. CDR3 in amino acids: CASSSTIEAVFGNTIYF. DNA for the CDR3: TGTGCCAGCAGCTCAACAATCGAGGCGGTATTTGGAAACACCATATATTTT.

The CDR3 nucleotides are TGTGCCAGCAGTATCCACAGGCAAGCTAACTATGGCTACACCTTC. Translation gives CASSIHRQANYGYTF. This chain joins TRBV6-5 and TRBJ1-2; D is possibly TRBD1 (5 bases). V lost 5 bases, J lost 0 bases, and 13 bases lay in between. The CDR3 covers 15 residues. The V gene's germline CDR1 is MNHEY and CDR2 SVGAGI.

The rearrangement uses TRBV7-6 and TRBJ2-1; the match to TRBD2 covers 7 bases. The CDR3 runs 15 residues. Germline CDR1 is SGHVS and CDR2 is FNYEAQ. V lost 5 bases to trimming and J lost 4 bases; unmatched junction nucleotides: 8. CDR3: CASSHSGNRYNEQFF. CDR3 in DNA: TGTGCCAGCAGCCACAGCGGGAACAGATACAATGAGCAGTTCTTC.

The chain links TRBV4-1 to TRBJ2-2; a weak D match, TRBD1 (6 bases). V lost 3 bases and J 3 bases, leaving 26 bases between the germline ends. Germline V gene data show CDR1 as MGHRA and CDR2 as YSYEKL. CDR3 length: 20 amino acids. CDR3 sequence reads: CASSQGASRGRMGDTGELFF. The CDR3 DNA is TGCGCCAGCAGCCAGGGGGCGAGCAGGGGACGGATGGGTGACACCGGGGAGCTGTTTTTT.

The V gene is TRBV11-2, the J gene TRBJ2-1; 12 bases are a match to TRBD2. The CDR3 is made up of 16 amino acids. The ends lost 2 bases at V and 4 bases at J; junction bases unmatched: 3. In germline, CDR1 is SGHAT, CDR2 FQNNGV. CDR3 sequence reads: CASSLRLAGVYNEQFF. The CDR3 DNA reads as TGTGCCAGCAGCTTACGACTAGCGGGAGTGTACAATGAGCAGTTCTTC.

This clone was counted a single time. V gene TRBV10-3 combines with J gene TRBJ2-2; 8 positions match TRBD2. CDR1 is ENHRY, CDR2 SYGVKD, per germline. The CDR3 is 14 amino acids. V lost 10 bases and J lost 6; bases outside the gene matches: 10. This CDR3 reads CATEPGLGSGELFF. CDR3 DNA sequence: TGTGCCACAGAACCGGGACTAGGCTCCGGGGAGCTGTTTTTT.

This chain connects TRBV28 to TRBJ2-1; 9 positions match TRBD2. V lost 6 bases and J lost 1; bases outside the gene matches: 10. Germline V gene lookup returns CDR1 MDHEN and CDR2 SYDVKM. This CDR3 is 17 amino acids long. DNA for the CDR3: TGTGCCAGCAGCCTTAAAGGACTAGCGCGTTCCTACAATGAGCAGTTCTTC. As protein: CASSLKGLARSYNEQFF. The variable domain in full, with the rest retrieved from reference TRBV28 and TRBJ2-1, is DVKVTQSSRYLVKRTGEKVFLECVQDMDHENMFWYRQDPGLGLRLIYFSYDVKMKEKGDIPEGYSVSREKKERFSLILESASTNQTSMYLCASSLKGLARSYNEQFFGPGTRLTVL.

This clone was recorded once. The chain joins TRBV27 to TRBJ2-7; maybe TRBD2 (5 bases). V was trimmed by 0 bases and J by 2 bases, leaving 14 bases between them. Germline CDR1 reads MNHEY; CDR2 reads SMNVEV (reference sequence). The CDR3 is made up of 16 amino acids. CDR3 sequence: CASSLSRAGPTYEQYF. In nucleotides, the CDR3 is TGTGCCAGCAGTTTATCGAGGGCAGGTCCGACCTACGAGCAGTACTTC.

There are a few counts of this clone. The V and J genes are TRBV5-6 and TRBJ2-7; the D is unclear. Trimming took off 5 bases at V and 7 bases at J, with 10 bases between the two ends. CDR1 is SGHDT, CDR2 YYEEEE, per germline. The CDR3 sequence is 11 residues long. CDR3 protein: CASSVAWEQYF. The CDR3 coding sequence is TGTGCCAGCAGTGTCGCATGGGAGCAGTACTTC.

This rearrangement joins TRBV7-8 to TRBJ2-7, with D perhaps given as TRBD1 or TRBD2 (6 bases each). The germline V gene has CDR1 SGHVS and CDR2 FQNEAQ. The CDR3 covers 14 residues. Trimming removed 5 bases at V and 3 bases at J, with 14 bases between. The CDR3 bases are TGTGCCAGCAGCCAAAGGGGGGACTTCTACGAGCAGTACTTC. It specifies CASSQRGDFYEQYF.

J is TRBJ2-7 and V is TRBV25-1, with D unresolved. The length of the CDR3 is 14 residues. The V and J ends lost 2 bases and 7 bases respectively, with 15 bases between them. The germline CDR1 and CDR2 sequences are MGHDK and SYGVNS. The CDR3 DNA follows: TGTGCCAGCAGTGAACCCCTGACGGGTCCGGAGCAGTACTTC. Its translation is CASSEPLTGPEQYF.

CDR3 bases: TGTGCCAGCAGTGACAGGGTACCCTTGAACACTGAAGCTTTCTTT. The encoded protein is CASSDRVPLNTEAFF. The rearrangement joins TRBV2 to TRBJ1-1; tentatively, D is TRBD1 (5 bases). The CDR3 has 15 residues. Germline assignment: CDR1 SNHLY and CDR2 FYNNEI. V lost 3 bases to trimming and J lost 0 bases, with 11 bases between them.

J is TRBJ1-4 and V is TRBV27; weak D call: TRBD1 (6 bases). The V gene lost 5 bases and the J gene lost 2 bases, with 18 bases spanning the gap. Germline V gene data show CDR1 as MNHEY and CDR2 as SMNVEV (reference sequence). CDR3 length: 17 residues. The CDR3 region has the DNA TGTGCCAGCAGTAAGGCCGCGGGGGGGCTTACTAATGAAAAACTGTTTTTT. The encoded protein is CASSKAAGGLTNEKLFF.

The chain employs TRBV30 and TRBJ2-5; D gene unclear. Trimming shortened V by 1 base and J by 5 bases, and 8 bases separated the two germline ends. The V gene's germline CDR1 is GTSNPN and CDR2 SVGIG (reference sequence). CDR3 length: 12 amino acids. In nucleotides, the CDR3 is TGTGCCTGGAGTGGTCTATTGGAGACCCAGTACTTC. It translates to CAWSGLLETQYF.

The chain links TRBV9 to TRBJ2-2, with D perhaps matching TRBD1 or TRBD2 (8 bases each). The germline V gene encodes CDR1 SGDLS and CDR2 YYNGEE. This CDR3 has 18 amino acids. Trimming pared 3 bases from V and 6 bases from J, leaving 24 bases between. CDR3 protein: CASSDGTGPHGRAGELFF. The CDR3 region has the DNA TGTGCCAGCAGCGATGGGACAGGCCCCCACGGGAGGGCCGGGGAGCTGTTTTTT.

This chain's CDR3 is CASSLWREGQNEQFF. DNA of the CDR3: TGTGCCAGCAGCTTGTGGCGGGAGGGCCAGAATGAGCAGTTCTTC. V gene TRBV7-8 combines with J gene TRBJ2-1, with TRBD2 matching over 9 bases. CDR3 length: 15 residues. Trimming at V came to 3 bases and at J to 7 bases, leaving 7 bases not matched to a gene. CDR1 SGHVS and CDR2 FQNEAQ come from the germline V gene.

As concerns this clone: This same CDR3 is encoded by further DNA sequences in the sample. The chain employs TRBV27 and TRBJ2-5; a possible D gene is TRBD2 (5 bases). Trimming shortened V by 3 bases and J by 5 bases, and 10 bases separated the two germline ends. Germline V gene lookup returns CDR1 MNHEY and CDR2 SMNVEV (reference sequence). The CDR3 covers 13 residues. The CDR3 DNA reads as TGTGCCAGCAGTTTGGCCGGGGTGGAGACCCAGTACTTC. It specifies CASSLAGVETQYF.

The chain combines TRBV27 with TRBJ2-7; 14 nucleotides agree with TRBD2. The germline V gene has CDR1 MNHEY and CDR2 SMNVEV (reference sequence). J was trimmed by 2 bases and V by 5 bases; bases with no gene match: 5. This CDR3 is 16 amino acids long. For the CDR3, the DNA is TGTGCCAGCAGTGGCCGGACTAGCGGGAGGACCTACGAGCAGTACTTC. This sequence encodes CASSGRTSGRTYEQYF.

The chain recombines TRBV13 with TRBJ2-5; D unresolved. CDR3 length: 12 amino acids. Germline V lookup: CDR1 PRHDT, CDR2 FYEKMQ (reference sequence). V lost 5 bases to trimming and J lost 9 bases, with 13 bases between them. The CDR3 nucleotides are TGTGCCAGCAGCGAGGACGGTGGGGCCCAGTACTTC. Protein sequence: CASSEDGGAQYF.

As to this clone: This specimen includes other DNA sequences encoding the same CDR3. The rearrangement joins TRBV9 to TRBJ2-7; 9 nucleotides agree with TRBD1. This CDR3 has 13 amino acids. V was pared by 3 bases and J by 7 bases, with 5 bases of the junction left unmatched. Germline values: CDR1 SGDLS, CDR2 YYNGEE. CDR3 in DNA: TGTGCCAGCAGCGGTGGTGACAGGGGGGAGCAGTACTTC. Translated, it gives CASSGGDRGEQYF. Full variable domain (rest looked up from reference TRBV9 and TRBJ2-7): DSGVTQTPKHLITATGQRVTLRCSPRSGDLSVYWYQQSLDQGLQFLIQYYNGEERAKGNILERFSAQQFPDLHSELNLSSLELGDSALYFCASSGGDRGEQYFGPGTRLTVT.

This rearrangement joins TRBV4-2 to TRBJ2-7; 7 bases align to TRBD2. The ends lost 0 bases at V and 4 bases at J; junction bases unmatched: 9. Germline loops: CDR1 LGHNA, CDR2 YNFKEQ. There are 16 residues in the CDR3. The CDR3 loop is CASSQESAGRAYEQYF. CDR3 nucleotides: TGTGCCAGCAGCCAAGAATCGGCGGGGAGGGCATACGAGCAGTACTTC.

The chain links TRBV4-1 to TRBJ2-1, with D tentatively TRBD1 (6 bases). The CDR3 spans 13 residues. Germline V gene sequence: CDR1 MGHRA, CDR2 YSYEKL. With 3 bases removed from V and 7 bases from J, the gap between germline ends came to 10 bases. This CDR3 is CASSHGGQNEQFF. CDR3 bases: TGCGCCAGCAGCCACGGCGGACAGAATGAGCAGTTCTTC.

The V and J genes are TRBV29-1 and TRBJ2-7; 8 nucleotides line up with TRBD1. V was pared by 6 bases and J by 2 bases, with 12 bases of the junction left unmatched. CDR1 SQVTM and CDR2 ANQGSEA come from the germline V gene. The CDR3 is 15 amino acids. CDR3 nucleotide sequence: TGCAGCGTACTTGGGTCCGGACAGGGCGCCTACGAGCAGTACTTC. It yields the protein CSVLGSGQGAYEQYF.

As regards this clone: At the DNA level, this CDR3 is encoded by other sequences in the same sample as well. The J gene is TRBJ2-5, the V gene TRBV7-9, with unresolved D. The CDR3 loop spans 14 amino acids. Germline V gene sequence: CDR1 SEHNR, CDR2 FQNEAQ (reference sequence). Trimming removed 5 bases from V and 2 bases from J, with 12 bases in between. This CDR3 is CASSQRTEQETQYF. The CDR3 DNA sequence: TGTGCCAGCAGCCAGAGGACGGAACAAGAGACCCAGTACTTC.